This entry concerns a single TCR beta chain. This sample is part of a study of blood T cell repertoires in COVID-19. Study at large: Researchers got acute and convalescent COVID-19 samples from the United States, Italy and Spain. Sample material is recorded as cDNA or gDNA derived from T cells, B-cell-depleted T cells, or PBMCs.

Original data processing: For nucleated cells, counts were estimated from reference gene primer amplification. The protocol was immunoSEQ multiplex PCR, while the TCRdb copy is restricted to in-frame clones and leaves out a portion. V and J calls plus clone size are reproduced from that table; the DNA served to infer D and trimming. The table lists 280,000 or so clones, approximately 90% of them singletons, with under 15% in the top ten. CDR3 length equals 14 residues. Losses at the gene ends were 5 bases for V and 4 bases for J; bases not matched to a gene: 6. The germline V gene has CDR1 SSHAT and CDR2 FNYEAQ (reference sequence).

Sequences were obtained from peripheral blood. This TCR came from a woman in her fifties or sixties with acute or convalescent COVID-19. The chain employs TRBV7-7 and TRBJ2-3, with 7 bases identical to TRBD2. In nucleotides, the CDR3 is TGTGCCAGCAGCCCCTCTAGCGGTCCAGATACGCAGTATTTT. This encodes CASSPSSGPDTQYF.